Reported below is one T cell receptor (beta chain). No antigen is known for it. The sample is drawn from a study of T cell responses to AZD1222 COVID-19 vaccine. Analysis merged second doses at about 4 or about 12 weeks. The protocol was immunoSEQ multiplex PCR, while the TCRdb copy is restricted to in-frame clones and leaves out a portion. The sample records 150,000 to 200,000 clones, approximately 90% being singletons. The study, taken as a whole, reports: Regions left unmutated in variants are reportedly the target of nearly half of spike-specific TCRs. Baseline seropositivity characterized only a handful of AZD1222 recipients.

The receptor comes from an adult who received the AZD1222 COVID-19 vaccine. The sample consisted of peripheral blood, taken 28 days after the second AZD1222 dose.

CDR3 sequence (DNA): TGTGCCAGCAGCTTGCGGGGCCACCAGCAAGAGACCCAGTACTTC. As protein: CASSLRGHQQETQYF. The J gene is TRBJ2-5, the V gene TRBV5-4; the D call may be TRBD1 or TRBD2 (5 bases each). The CDR3 runs to 15 residues. Germline lookup yields CDR1 SGHNT and CDR2 YYREEE (reference sequence). V was cut by 1 base and J by 2 bases, with 12 bases left in between.